This is a list of T cell receptor beta chains from one sample in a study of graft-versus-host responses after intestinal transplantation. Their recognized antigens are unknown. Sequenced by immunoSEQ multiplex PCR; TCRdb stores in-frame clones only, minus some. The table has 84,000 or so clones, over 85% seen once. The sample was unstimulated CD4+ T cells sorted from spleen or lymph node cells, taken before intestinal transplant. All receptors derive from a human donor who received an intestinal transplant. Both conserved end residues are part of each CDR3. D genes are given only for firm matches. Part of the rows lack a size; the others show once, few, many or a class for expanded clones.

>TRBV10-3|TRBD2|TRBJ2-1|NA
TGTGCCATCAGTGAGGGGACTAGCGGATACAATGAGCAGCTCTTC
CAISEGTSGYNEQLF
>TRBV9|TRBD2|TRBJ2-1|NA
TGTGCCAGCAGCGTGGACTTAGCGGGGGACGGGAATGAGCAGTTCTTC
CASSVDLAGDGNEQFF
>TRBV5-1|TRBD2|TRBJ2-7|NA
TGCGCCAGCAGCATACTAGCGGGAGCATACGAGCAGTACTTC
CASSILAGAYEQYF
>TRBV28|TRBD2|TRBJ2-3|NA
TGTGCCAGCACCCGGACTAGGAGATCAGATACGCAGTATTTT
CASTRTRRSDTQYF
>TRBV7-9|TRBD2|TRBJ2-7|NA
TGTGCCAGCAGCTCGAACCTGGGGACTAGCGGGAGGTCCTACGAGCAGTACTTC
CASSSNLGTSGRSYEQYF
>TRBV13|TRBD2|TRBJ2-7|NA
TGTGCCAGCAGCGGCCTGGGGAGGGGCAGCTCCTACGAGCAGTACTTC
CASSGLGRGSSYEQYF
>TRBV6-5|NA|TRBJ1-1|NA
TGTGCCAGCAGCTTACGGGGCCGGGGGAGGACTGAAGCTTTCTTT
CASSLRGRGRTEAFF
>TRBV6-1|TRBD2|TRBJ2-1|once
TGTGCCAGCAGTGAAGCGGTACCGGGACTAGCGGGAGGGGATGAGCAGTTCTTC
CASSEAVPGLAGGDEQFF
>TRBV6-5|TRBD1|TRBJ2-3|NA
TGTGCCAGCAGCCGACAGGGTGTAACAGATACGCAGTATTTT
CASSRQGVTDTQYF
>TRBV5-4|NA|TRBJ2-2|NA
TGTGCCAGCAGCTTGAATGGAAATGGGGACACCGGGGAGCTGTTTTTT
CASSLNGNGDTGELFF
>TRBV5-4|TRBD2|TRBJ2-2|NA
TGTGCCAGCAGCTTAAGTGGACTAGCGGGAGTTCCCGGGGAGCTGTTTTTT
CASSLSGLAGVPGELFF
>TRBV7-9|NA|TRBJ2-7|NA
TGTGCCAGCAGCTTAGATACAGGGAGGGGATACGAGCAGTACTTC
CASSLDTGRGYEQYF
>TRBV15|TRBD1|TRBJ2-1|NA
TGTGCCACCAGCGCCCGACAGGGGACCCTTAGGGTGGATGAGCAGTTCTTC
CATSARQGTLRVDEQFF
>TRBV5-6|NA|TRBJ1-1|few
TGTGCCAGCAGCTTAAGGCCCATCAACACTGAAGCTTTCTTT
CASSLRPINTEAFF
>TRBV4-2|TRBD2|TRBJ2-3|NA
TGTGCCAGCAGCCAAGAGGAGGAGCGGGGGGCCCAGTATTTT
CASSQEEERGAQYF
>TRBV5-1|NA|TRBJ1-1|NA
TGCGCCAGCAGCTTGGGACCGACAAACACTGAAGCTTTCTTT
CASSLGPTNTEAFF
>TRBV6-4|NA|TRBJ1-2|NA
TGTGCCAGCGCCCCAGGGCGTAACTATGGCTACACCTTC
CASAPGRNYGYTF
>TRBV30|NA|TRBJ2-5|NA
TGTGCCTGGAACCCAGACTCGGTTTTGGAGACCCAGTACTTC
CAWNPDSVLETQYF
>TRBV5-1|NA|TRBJ2-3|NA
TGCGCCAGCAGCTTAGGAGGAAGCACAGATACGCAGTATTTT
CASSLGGSTDTQYF
>TRBV27|TRBD2|TRBJ2-7|NA
TGTGCCAGCAGTTTGGGACTAGCGGGAGGAGCAGGGCAGTACTTC
CASSLGLAGGAGQYF
>TRBV28|TRBD1|TRBJ2-4|NA
TGTGCCAGCAGACCGACAGGGTCCGCCAAAAACATTCAGTACTTC
CASRPTGSAKNIQYF
>TRBV5-8|NA|TRBJ1-5|NA
TGTGCCAGCAGCTTTCTGTGGGCAGGGAGAGAAATTCAGCCCCAGCATTTT
CASSFLWAGREIQPQHF
>TRBV28|TRBD2|TRBJ2-3|NA
TGTGCCAGCCTGATTAGCGGGAGGGCCGATACGCAGTATTTT
CASLISGRADTQYF
>TRBV5-1|NA|TRBJ1-2|few
TGCGCCAGCAGCTTAGGGGAAAACTATGGCTACACCTTC
CASSLGENYGYTF
>TRBV13|TRBD1|TRBJ1-1|NA
TGTGCCAGCAGCACGCGCCGACAGGGTGGGACTGAAGCTTTCTTT
CASSTRRQGGTEAFF
>TRBV2|TRBD2|TRBJ2-5|NA
TGTGCCAGCAGAGGGACTAGCGGTTGGGGGGCAGAGACCCAGTACTTC
CASRGTSGWGAETQYF
>TRBV5-1|TRBD2|TRBJ2-1|NA
TGCGCCAGCAACCCTAGCGGGAGAAATGAGCAGTTCTTC
CASNPSGRNEQFF
>TRBV15|NA|TRBJ2-6|NA
TGTGCCACCAGCAGAGATCTATCGGTTGGGGCCAACGTCCTGACTTTC
CATSRDLSVGANVLTF
>TRBV19|NA|TRBJ2-1|NA
TGTGCCAGTAGTATAAAGGGGGCGGGAGGCACCCAAGGTGGGTTCTTC
CASSIKGAGGTQGGFF
>TRBV10-1|NA|TRBJ1-2|NA
TGCGCCAGCAGTGAGTCGAGAGGGTACGGCTACACCTTC
CASSESRGYGYTF
>TRBV5-1|TRBD1|TRBJ1-2|NA
TGCGCCAGCAGGGAACGAGTCGCGGACAGGGGGATCTATGGCTACACCTTC
CASRERVADRGIYGYTF
>TRBV18|TRBD2|TRBJ2-3|NA
TGTGCCAGCTCACTTAAGCTAGCGGGAGGCACAGATACGCAGTATTTT
CASSLKLAGGTDTQYF
>TRBV9|NA|TRBJ2-2|NA
TGTGCCAGCAGCGTTAGAACGAACACCGGGGAGCTGTTTTTT
CASSVRTNTGELFF
>TRBV7-2|NA|TRBJ2-7|NA
TGTGCCAGCAGCTCGGGATCTAGAAACTACGAGCAGTACTTC
CASSSGSRNYEQYF
>TRBV7-9|NA|TRBJ2-7|NA
TGTGCCAGCACCCATCGTGGGAACACCTACGAGCAGTACTTC
CASTHRGNTYEQYF
>TRBV27|NA|TRBJ1-1|NA
TGTGCCAGCAGCCGAGAAACAGGGAGGACTGAAGCTTTCTTT
CASSRETGRTEAFF
>TRBV29-1|NA|TRBJ2-7|NA
TGCAGCGTTGCCCGGACGAACTACGAGCAGTACTTC
CSVARTNYEQYF
>TRBV13|NA|TRBJ2-7|NA
TGTGCCAGCAGCTTAGGCCTAATTGAGGGAAGGAACGAGCAGTACTTC
CASSLGLIEGRNEQYF
>TRBV5-1|TRBD1|TRBJ2-6|NA
TGCGCCAGCAGCTTGGCGGGTTCTCAGGGGGCAGCTGGGGCCAACGTCCTGACTTTC
CASSLAGSQGAAGANVLTF
>TRBV6-5|NA|TRBJ2-5|NA
TGTGCCAGTCAATACCGGGCGAAACAAGAGACCCAGTACTTC
CASQYRAKQETQYF
>TRBV5-1|TRBD1|TRBJ2-7|NA
TGCGCCAGCAGCCCCCGAGACAGGGTCTACGAGCAGTACTTC
CASSPRDRVYEQYF
>TRBV30|NA|TRBJ2-2|NA
TGTGCCTGGAGTGTACAGCAGTATGGTGGGGAGCTGTTTTTT
CAWSVQQYGGELFF
>TRBV5-6|TRBD1|TRBJ1-5|NA
TGTGCCAGCAGCTTTAGACAGGGCTTTAATCAGCCCCAGCATTTT
CASSFRQGFNQPQHF
>TRBV5-1|NA|TRBJ2-5|once
TGCGCCAGCAGCTTCGGGGAGTTCCAAGAGACCCAGTACTTC
CASSFGEFQETQYF
>TRBV7-8|NA|TRBJ2-7|NA
TGTGCCAGCAGCCTTACAGGAAACCCTGTATCCTACGAGCAGTACTTC
CASSLTGNPVSYEQYF
>TRBV27|NA|TRBJ2-6|NA
TGTGCCAGCAGGCCGGGACATCACCTAAGCTCTGGGGCCAACGTCCTGACTTTC
CASRPGHHLSSGANVLTF
>TRBV19|TRBD1|TRBJ1-1|once
TGTGCCAGTAGACCTATACGGGACAGGGGCACTGAAGCTTTCTTT
CASRPIRDRGTEAFF
>TRBV9|TRBD1|TRBJ2-3|NA
TGTGCCAGCAGCCTGCAGGGACAGGGAAGGCAGTATTTT
CASSLQGQGRQYF
>TRBV6-5|NA|TRBJ2-4|once
TGTGCCAGCAGCCGGGACGGCGCAAGCATTCAGTACTTC
CASSRDGASIQYF
>TRBV11-2|NA|TRBJ2-7|NA
TGTGCCAGCAGCTTAGTCTGGGGCTACGAGCAGTACTTC
CASSLVWGYEQYF
>TRBV30|NA|TRBJ1-1|NA
TGTGCCTGGAGGTCTGGGAGGGGCCTGCGGGCTTTTATGAACACTGAAGCTTTCTTT
CAWRSGRGLRAFMNTEAFF
>TRBV21-1|NA|TRBJ1-2|NA
TGTGCCAGCAGCAAAGAGCGGGTGAGAACCCTCTATGGCTACACCTTC
CASSKERVRTLYGYTF
>TRBV5-1|TRBD2|TRBJ2-7|few
TGCGCCAGCAGCTTGGCAAGCGGGAGGTACTCCTACGAGCAGTACTTC
CASSLASGRYSYEQYF
>TRBV18|NA|TRBJ1-1|NA
TGTGCCAGCTCACCCGCTCTGGGGGGGGTGAACACTGAAGCTTTCTTT
CASSPALGGVNTEAFF
>TRBV19|TRBD1|TRBJ1-3|NA
TGTGCCAGTAGTATCGGACAGGGACACTCTGGAAACACCATATATTTT
CASSIGQGHSGNTIYF
>TRBV5-1|TRBD1|TRBJ2-3|NA
TGCGCCAGCAGCTTGGGGGACAGGATCACAGATACGCAGTATTTT
CASSLGDRITDTQYF
>TRBV18|NA|TRBJ2-2|NA
TGTGCCAGCTCACCTTCTAGCGTTGATTTGGCCGGGGAGCTGTTTTTT
CASSPSSVDLAGELFF